This paragraph covers one T cell receptor beta chain sequence. Its antigen remains unknown. This sample's treatment: approximately nine-day PBMC culture with coronavirus spike peptide pools or control peptides (ViraFEST assay). The Oncomine TCR Beta short-read assay was what sequenced the DNA obtained from cultured CD4+ T cells. TCRdb recomputed calls from the PCR reads with MiXCR, one row per CDR3 protein. The table includes around 10,000 distinct CDR3 sequences, over 50% detected once. CDR3 size: 13 residues. The germline V gene encodes CDR1 MNHNS and CDR2 SASEGT. The ends lost 10 bases at V and 3 bases at J; junction bases unmatched: 3. The data belong to a study of vaccination and CD4 T cells after COVID-19.

The sequenced material came from CD4+ T cells from blood, cultured in vitro. The receptor's source is a human donor who had recovered from COVID-19. The gene calls are TRBV6-1 and TRBJ2-1; TRBD2 matches at 10 bases. CDR3 protein: CATRTSGYNEQFF. The CDR3 coding sequence is TGTGCCACCCGGACTAGCGGCTACAATGAGCAGTTCTTC.